This record covers a single T cell receptor beta chain. The source of the sample is a study of shared T cell receptors in the human thymus. V dropped 2 bases and J dropped 5; count of bases not matched to a gene: 12. CDR1 SGHRS and CDR2 YFSETQ come from the germline V gene. The CDR3 totals 16 residues. Clones were read by immunoSEQ multiplex PCR, and TCRdb kept only the in-frame ones, dropping some. The sample contains approximately 760,000 clones, approximately 85% of which appear only once. The sample also formed part of further work on human thymus T cells. That work contributes: Surgeons resected thymus tissue during corrective heart surgery. V and J gene usage appeared biased in thymic and blood repertoires. Unrelated individuals reportedly shared highly overlapping thymic TCR repertoires.

This chain uses TRBV5-1 with TRBJ1-1; 7 bases are a match to TRBD1. The origin of this receptor is a girl in the first two years of life with a congenital heart defect. Sequenced: thymocytes. CDR3 sequence: CASSFTDDRARTEAFF. In DNA, the CDR3 is TGCGCCAGCAGCTTTACAGACGACAGGGCCCGGACTGAAGCTTTCTTT. Combining the CDR3 with reference TRBV5-1 and TRBJ1-1 gives the whole variable domain KAGVTQTPRYLIKTRGQQVTLSCSPISGHRSVSWYQQTPGQGLQFLFEYFSETQRNKGNFPGRFSGRQFSNSRSEMNVSTLELGDSALYLCASSFTDDRARTEAFFGQGTRLTVV.